This TCR beta chain was identified in a study of T cell responses to AZD1222 COVID-19 vaccine. Repertoires were generated with immunoSEQ multiplex PCR, while TCRdb's copy carries only in-frame clones and drops some. The top ten clones hold under 9% of a sample with fewer than 150,000 clones, 80% to 90% of them seen once. V was clipped by 6 bases and J by 2 bases, with 26 bases between them. Germline V gives CDR1 MNHEY, CDR2 SMNVEV (reference sequence). The CDR3 loop spans 19 amino acids. The chain employs TRBV27 and TRBJ1-3, with TRBD1 as a possible D gene (6 bases). Material: peripheral blood, obtained on day 0 of AZD1222 vaccination. This receptor was taken from an adult in good health. The DNA for the CDR3 is TGTGCCAGCAGCCCCCGTCGGGGTGCAGGACAGTTGACTGGAAACACCATATATTTT. Protein sequence: CASSPRRGAGQLTGNTIYF.